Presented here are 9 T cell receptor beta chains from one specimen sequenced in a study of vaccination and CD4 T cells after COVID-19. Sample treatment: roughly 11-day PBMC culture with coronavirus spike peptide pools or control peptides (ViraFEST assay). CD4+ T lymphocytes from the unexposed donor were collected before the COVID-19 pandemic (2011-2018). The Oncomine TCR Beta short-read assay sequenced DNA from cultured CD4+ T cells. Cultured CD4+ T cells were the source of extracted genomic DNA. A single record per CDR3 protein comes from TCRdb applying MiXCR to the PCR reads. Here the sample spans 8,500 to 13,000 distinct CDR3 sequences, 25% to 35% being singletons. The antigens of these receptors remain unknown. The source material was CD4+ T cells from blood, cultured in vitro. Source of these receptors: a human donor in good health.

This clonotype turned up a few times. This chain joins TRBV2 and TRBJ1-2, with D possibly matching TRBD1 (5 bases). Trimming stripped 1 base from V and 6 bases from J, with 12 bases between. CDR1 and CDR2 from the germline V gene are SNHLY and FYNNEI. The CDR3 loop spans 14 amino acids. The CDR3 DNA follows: TGTGCCAGCAGTGAAGGGGGGGGGATCCATGGCTACACCTTC. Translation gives CASSEGGGIHGYTF.

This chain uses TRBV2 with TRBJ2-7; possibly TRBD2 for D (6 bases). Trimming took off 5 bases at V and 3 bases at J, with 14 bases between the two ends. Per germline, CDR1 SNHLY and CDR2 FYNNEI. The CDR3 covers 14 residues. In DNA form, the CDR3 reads TGTGCCAGCAGTCTGGAGGGACCTCTCTACGAGCAGTACTTC. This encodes CASSLEGPLYEQYF.

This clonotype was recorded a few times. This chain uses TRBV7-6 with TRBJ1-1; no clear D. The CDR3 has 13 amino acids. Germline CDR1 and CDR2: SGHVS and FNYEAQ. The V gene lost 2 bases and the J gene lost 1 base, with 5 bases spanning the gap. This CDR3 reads CASSLLTNTEAFF. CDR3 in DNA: TGTGCCAGCAGCTTACTCACGAACACTGAAGCTTTCTTT. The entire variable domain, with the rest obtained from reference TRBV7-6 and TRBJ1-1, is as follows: GAGVSQSPRYKVTKRGQDVALRCDPISGHVSLYWYRQALGQGPEFLTYFNYEAQQDKSGLPNDRFSAERPEGSISTLTIQRTEQRDSAMYRCASSLLTNTEAFFGQGTRLTVV.

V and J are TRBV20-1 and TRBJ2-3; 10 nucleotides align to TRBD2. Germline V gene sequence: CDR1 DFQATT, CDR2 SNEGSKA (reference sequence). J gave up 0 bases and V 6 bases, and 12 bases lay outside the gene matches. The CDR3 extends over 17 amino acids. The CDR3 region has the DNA TGCAGTGCAAGGACTAGCGGTCCTTCGGCTAGCACAGATACGCAGTATTTT. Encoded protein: CSARTSGPSASTDTQYF.

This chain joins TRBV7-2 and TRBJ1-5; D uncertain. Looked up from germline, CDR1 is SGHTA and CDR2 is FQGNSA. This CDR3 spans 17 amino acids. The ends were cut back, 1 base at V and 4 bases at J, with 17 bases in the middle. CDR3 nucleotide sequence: TGTGCCAGCAGCTTAGTTCCCCCAGGCCTCGGAAATCAGCCCCAGCATTTT. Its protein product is CASSLVPPGLGNQPQHF.

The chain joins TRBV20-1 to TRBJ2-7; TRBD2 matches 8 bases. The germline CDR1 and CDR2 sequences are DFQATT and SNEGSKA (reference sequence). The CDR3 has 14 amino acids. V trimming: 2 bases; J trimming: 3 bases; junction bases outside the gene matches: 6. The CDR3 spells CSARTPGGIYEQYF. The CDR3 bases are TGCAGTGCTAGAACCCCGGGAGGGATCTACGAGCAGTACTTC.

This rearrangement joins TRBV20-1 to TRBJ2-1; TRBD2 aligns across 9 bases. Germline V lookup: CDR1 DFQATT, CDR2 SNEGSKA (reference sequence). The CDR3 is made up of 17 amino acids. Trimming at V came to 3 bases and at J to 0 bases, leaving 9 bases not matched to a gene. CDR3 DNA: TGCAGTGCTAGGGGCCTAGCGGGACGAAGCTCCTACAATGAGCAGTTCTTC. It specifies CSARGLAGRSSYNEQFF.

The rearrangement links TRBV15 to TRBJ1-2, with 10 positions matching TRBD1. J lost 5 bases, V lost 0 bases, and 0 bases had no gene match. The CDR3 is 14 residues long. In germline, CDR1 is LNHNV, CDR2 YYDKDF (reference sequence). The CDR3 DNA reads TGTGCCACCAGCAGAGAGGGACAGGGGTATGGCTACACCTTC. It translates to CATSREGQGYGYTF. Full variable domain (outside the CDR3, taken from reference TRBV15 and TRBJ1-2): DAMVIQNPRYQVTQFGKPVTLSCSQTLNHNVMYWYQQKSSQAPKLLFHYYDKDFNNEADTPDNFQSRRPNTSFCFLDIRSPGLGDTAMYLCATSREGQGYGYTFGSGTRLTVV.

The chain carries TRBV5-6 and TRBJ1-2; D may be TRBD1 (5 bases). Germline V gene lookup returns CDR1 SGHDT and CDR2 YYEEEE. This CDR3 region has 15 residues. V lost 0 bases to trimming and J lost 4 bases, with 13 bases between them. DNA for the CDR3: TGTGCCAGCAGCTTGGCGGCAGGGTATGCCTATGGCTACACCTTC. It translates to CASSLAAGYAYGYTF.